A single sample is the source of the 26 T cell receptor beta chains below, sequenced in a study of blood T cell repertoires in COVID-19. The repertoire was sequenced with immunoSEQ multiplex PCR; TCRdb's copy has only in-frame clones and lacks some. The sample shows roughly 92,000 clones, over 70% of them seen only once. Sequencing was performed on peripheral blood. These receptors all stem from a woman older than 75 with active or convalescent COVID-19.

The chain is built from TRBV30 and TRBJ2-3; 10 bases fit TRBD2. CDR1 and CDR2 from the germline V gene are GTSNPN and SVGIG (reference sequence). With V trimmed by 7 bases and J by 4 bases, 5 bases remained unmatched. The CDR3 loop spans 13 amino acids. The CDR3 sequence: CASGLAMADTQYF. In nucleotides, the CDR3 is TGTGCCTCGGGACTAGCGATGGCAGATACGCAGTATTTT.

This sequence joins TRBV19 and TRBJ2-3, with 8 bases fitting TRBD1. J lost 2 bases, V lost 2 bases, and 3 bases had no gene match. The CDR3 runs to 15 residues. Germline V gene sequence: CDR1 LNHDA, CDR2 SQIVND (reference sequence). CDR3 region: CASSITGQATDTQYF. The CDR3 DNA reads TGTGCCAGTAGTATAACGGGACAGGCCACAGATACGCAGTATTTT.

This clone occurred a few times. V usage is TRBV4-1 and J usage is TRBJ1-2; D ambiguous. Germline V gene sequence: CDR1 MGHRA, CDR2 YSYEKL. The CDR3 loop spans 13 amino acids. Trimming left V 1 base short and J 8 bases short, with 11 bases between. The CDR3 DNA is TGCGCCAGCAGCCAAGGGGGAGCTTCGGGCTACACCTTC. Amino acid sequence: CASSQGGASGYTF.

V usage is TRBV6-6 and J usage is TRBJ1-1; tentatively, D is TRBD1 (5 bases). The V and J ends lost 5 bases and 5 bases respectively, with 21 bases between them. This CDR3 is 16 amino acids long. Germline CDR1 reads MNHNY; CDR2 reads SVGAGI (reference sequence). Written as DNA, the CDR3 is TGTGCCAGCAGTCCCCGCCGGGGGGGGGTGTTTACTGAAGCTTTCTTT. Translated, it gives CASSPRRGGVFTEAFF.

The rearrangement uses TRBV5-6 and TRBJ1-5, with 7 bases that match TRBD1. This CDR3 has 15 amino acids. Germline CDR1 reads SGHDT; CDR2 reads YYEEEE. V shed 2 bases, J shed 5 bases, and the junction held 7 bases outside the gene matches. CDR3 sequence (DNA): TGTGCCAGCAGCTTATTACAGGGGCCCGATCAGCCCCAGCATTTT. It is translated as CASSLLQGPDQPQHF. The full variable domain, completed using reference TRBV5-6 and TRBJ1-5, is DAGVTQSPTHLIKTRGQQVTLRCSPKSGHDTVSWYQQALGQGPQFIFQYYEEEERQRGNFPDRFSGHQFPNYSSELNVNALLLGDSALYLCASSLLQGPDQPQHFGDGTRLSIL.

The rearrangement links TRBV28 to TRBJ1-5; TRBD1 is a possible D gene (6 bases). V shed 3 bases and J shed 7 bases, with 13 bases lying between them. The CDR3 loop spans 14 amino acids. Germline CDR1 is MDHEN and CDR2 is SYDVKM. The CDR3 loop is CASSFPHRDQPQHF. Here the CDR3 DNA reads TGTGCCAGCAGTTTCCCTCACAGGGACCAGCCCCAGCATTTT.

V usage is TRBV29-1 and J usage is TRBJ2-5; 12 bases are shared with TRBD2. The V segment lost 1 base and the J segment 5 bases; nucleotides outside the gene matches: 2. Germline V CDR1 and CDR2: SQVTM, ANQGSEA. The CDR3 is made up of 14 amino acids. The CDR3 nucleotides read TGCAGCGTTGAAGTAGGGACTAGCGGGGAGACCCAGTACTTC. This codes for CSVEVGTSGETQYF.

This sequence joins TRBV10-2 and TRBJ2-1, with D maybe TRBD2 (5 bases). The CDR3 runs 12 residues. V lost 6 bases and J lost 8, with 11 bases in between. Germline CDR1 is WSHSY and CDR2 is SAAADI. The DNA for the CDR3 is TGCGCCAGCAGCGGGATCCAGGATGAGCAGTTCTTC. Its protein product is CASSGIQDEQFF.

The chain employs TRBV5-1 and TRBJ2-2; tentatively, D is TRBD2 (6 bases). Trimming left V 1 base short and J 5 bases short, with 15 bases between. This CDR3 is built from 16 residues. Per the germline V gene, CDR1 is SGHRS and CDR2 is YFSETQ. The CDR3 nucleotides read TGCGCCAGCAGCTTGTCAGGGACTCTGATTACCGGGGAGCTGTTTTTT. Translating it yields CASSLSGTLITGELFF.

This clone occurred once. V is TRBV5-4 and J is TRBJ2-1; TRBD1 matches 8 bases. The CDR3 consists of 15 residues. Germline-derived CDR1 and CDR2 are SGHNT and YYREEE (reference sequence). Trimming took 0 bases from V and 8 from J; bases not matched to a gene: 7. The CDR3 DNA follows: TGTGCCAGCAGCTTGGGTCAGGGGGCAATCGATGAGCAGTTCTTC. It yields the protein CASSLGQGAIDEQFF. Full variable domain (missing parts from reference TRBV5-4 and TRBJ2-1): ETGVTQSPTHLIKTRGQQVTLRCSSQSGHNTVSWYQQALGQGPQFIFQYYREEENGRGNFPPRFSGLQFPNYSSELNVNALELDDSALYLCASSLGQGAIDEQFFGPGTRLTVL.

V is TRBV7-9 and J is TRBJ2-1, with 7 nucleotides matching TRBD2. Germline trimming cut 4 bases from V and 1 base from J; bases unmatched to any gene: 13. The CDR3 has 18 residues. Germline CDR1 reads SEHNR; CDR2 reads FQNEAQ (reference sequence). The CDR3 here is CASSSAGVIRESYNEQFF. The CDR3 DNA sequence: TGTGCCAGCAGCTCCGCGGGGGTGATAAGAGAGTCCTACAATGAGCAGTTCTTC.

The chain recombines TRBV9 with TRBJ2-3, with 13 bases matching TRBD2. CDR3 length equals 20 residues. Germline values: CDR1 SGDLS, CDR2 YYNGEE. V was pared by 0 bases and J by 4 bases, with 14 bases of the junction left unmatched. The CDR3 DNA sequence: TGTGCCAGCAGCGTAGCCCCACGAACGACTAGCGGGAGGATGCCAGATACGCAGTATTTT. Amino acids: CASSVAPRTTSGRMPDTQYF.

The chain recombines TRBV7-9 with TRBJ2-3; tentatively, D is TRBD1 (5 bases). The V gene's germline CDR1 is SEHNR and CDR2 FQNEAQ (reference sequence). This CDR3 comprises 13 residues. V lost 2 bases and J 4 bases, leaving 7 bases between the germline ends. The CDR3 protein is CASSLSGPDTQYF. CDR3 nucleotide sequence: TGTGCCAGCAGCTTATCAGGGCCAGATACGCAGTATTTT.

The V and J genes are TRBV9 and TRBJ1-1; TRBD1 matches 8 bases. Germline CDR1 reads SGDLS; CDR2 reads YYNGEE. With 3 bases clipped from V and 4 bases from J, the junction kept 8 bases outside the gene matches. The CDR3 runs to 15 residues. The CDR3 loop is CASSGYRGVGTEAFF. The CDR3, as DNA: TGTGCCAGCAGCGGATACAGGGGGGTGGGCACTGAAGCTTTCTTT.

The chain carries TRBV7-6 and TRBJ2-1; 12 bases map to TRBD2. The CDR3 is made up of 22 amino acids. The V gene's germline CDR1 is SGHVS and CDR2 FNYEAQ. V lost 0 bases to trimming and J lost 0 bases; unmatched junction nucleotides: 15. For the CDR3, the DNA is TGTGCCAGCAGCTTAGCCCCAAGGACTAGCGGGATATTGGTGAGCTCCTACAATGAGCAGTTCTTC. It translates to CASSLAPRTSGILVSSYNEQFF. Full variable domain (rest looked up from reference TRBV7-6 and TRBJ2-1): GAGVSQSPRYKVTKRGQDVALRCDPISGHVSLYWYRQALGQGPEFLTYFNYEAQQDKSGLPNDRFSAERPEGSISTLTIQRTEQRDSAMYRCASSLAPRTSGILVSSYNEQFFGPGTRLTVL.

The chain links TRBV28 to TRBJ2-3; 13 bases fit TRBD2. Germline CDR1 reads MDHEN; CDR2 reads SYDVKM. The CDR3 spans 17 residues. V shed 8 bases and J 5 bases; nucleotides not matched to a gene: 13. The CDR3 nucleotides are TGTGCCAGCGGACGGAGCTCAACTAGCGGGGGGGGAGATACGCAGTATTTT. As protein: CASGRSSTSGGGDTQYF. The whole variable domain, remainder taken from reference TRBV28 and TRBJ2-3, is DVKVTQSSRYLVKRTGEKVFLECVQDMDHENMFWYRQDPGLGLRLIYFSYDVKMKEKGDIPEGYSVSREKKERFSLILESASTNQTSMYLCASGRSSTSGGGDTQYFGPGTRLTVL.

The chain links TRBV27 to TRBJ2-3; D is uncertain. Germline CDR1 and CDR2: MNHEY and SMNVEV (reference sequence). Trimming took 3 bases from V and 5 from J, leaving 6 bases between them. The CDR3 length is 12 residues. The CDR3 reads CASSFQEDTQYF. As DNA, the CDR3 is TGTGCCAGCAGTTTCCAGGAAGATACGCAGTATTTT.

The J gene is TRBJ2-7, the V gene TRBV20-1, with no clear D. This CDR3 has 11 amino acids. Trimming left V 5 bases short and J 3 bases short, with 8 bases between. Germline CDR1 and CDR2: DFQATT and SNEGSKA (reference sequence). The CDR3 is CSAQTGYEQYF. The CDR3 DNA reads TGCAGTGCTCAAACGGGCTACGAGCAGTACTTC.

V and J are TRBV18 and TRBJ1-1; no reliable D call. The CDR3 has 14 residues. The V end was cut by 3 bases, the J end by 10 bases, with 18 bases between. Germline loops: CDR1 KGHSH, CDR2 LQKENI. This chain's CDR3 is CASSPPSSVLVAFF. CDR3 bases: TGTGCCAGCTCACCCCCTTCCTCAGTCCTAGTAGCTTTCTTT.

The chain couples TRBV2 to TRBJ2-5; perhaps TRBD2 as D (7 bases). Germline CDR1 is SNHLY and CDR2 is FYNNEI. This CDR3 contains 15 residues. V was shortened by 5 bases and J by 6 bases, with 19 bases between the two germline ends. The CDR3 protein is CASSFPGGGGKTQYF. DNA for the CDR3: TGTGCCAGCAGTTTTCCTGGGGGGGGCGGGAAGACCCAGTACTTC.

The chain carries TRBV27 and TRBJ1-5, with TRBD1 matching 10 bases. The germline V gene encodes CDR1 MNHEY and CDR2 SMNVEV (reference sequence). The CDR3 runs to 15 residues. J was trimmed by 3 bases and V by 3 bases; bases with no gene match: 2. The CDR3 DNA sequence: TGTGCCAGCAGTTTGGACAGGGGGGCCAATCAGCCCCAGCATTTT. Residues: CASSLDRGANQPQHF.

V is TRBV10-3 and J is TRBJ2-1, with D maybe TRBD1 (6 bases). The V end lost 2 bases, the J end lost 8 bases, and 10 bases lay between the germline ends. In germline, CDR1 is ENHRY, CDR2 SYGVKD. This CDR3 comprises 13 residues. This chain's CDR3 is CAISENRVDEQFF. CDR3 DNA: TGTGCCATCAGTGAGAACAGGGTAGATGAGCAGTTCTTC.

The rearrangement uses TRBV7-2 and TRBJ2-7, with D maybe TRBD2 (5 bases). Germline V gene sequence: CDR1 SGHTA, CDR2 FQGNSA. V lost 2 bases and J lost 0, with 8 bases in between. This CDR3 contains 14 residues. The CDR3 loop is CASSLIGNSYEQYF. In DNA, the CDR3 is TGTGCCAGCAGCTTAATCGGGAACTCCTACGAGCAGTACTTC.

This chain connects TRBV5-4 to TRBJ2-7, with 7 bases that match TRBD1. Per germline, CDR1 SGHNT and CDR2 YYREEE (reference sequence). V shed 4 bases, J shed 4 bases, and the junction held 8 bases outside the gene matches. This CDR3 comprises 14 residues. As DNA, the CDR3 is TGTGCCAGCAGCCCTGACAGGGTACAGTACGAGCAGTACTTC. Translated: CASSPDRVQYEQYF.

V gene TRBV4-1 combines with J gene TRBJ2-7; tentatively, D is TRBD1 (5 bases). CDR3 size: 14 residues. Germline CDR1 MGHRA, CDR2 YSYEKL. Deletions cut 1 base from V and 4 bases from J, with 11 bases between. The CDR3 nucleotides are TGCGCCAGCAGCCAAGGGGCAGGGATATACGAGCAGTACTTC. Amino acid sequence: CASSQGAGIYEQYF.

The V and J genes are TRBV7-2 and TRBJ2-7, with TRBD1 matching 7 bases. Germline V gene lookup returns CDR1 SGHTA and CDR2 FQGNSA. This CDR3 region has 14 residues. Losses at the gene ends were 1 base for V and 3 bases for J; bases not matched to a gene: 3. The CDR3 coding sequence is TGTGCCAGCAGCTTAGGAGGGGGCAGCTACGAGCAGTACTTC. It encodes CASSLGGGSYEQYF. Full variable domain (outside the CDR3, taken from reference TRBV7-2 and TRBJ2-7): GAGVSQSPSNKVTEKGKDVELRCDPISGHTALYWYRQSLGQGLEFLIYFQGNSAPDKSGLPSDRFSAERTGGSVSTLTIQRTQQEDSAVYLCASSLGGGSYEQYFGPGTRLTVT.